The clone carrying this TCR beta chain was seen many times. This sample is drawn from a study of CD8 T cells in ankylosing spondylitis. Germline CDR1 reads SGHRS; CDR2 reads YFSETQ. The length of the CDR3 is 15 residues. Between the trimmed V and J ends, which lost 2 bases and 7 bases, there was a span of 17 bases. MiXCR was run by TCRdb on the 5' RACE reads, yielding one entry per CDR3 protein. The table lists some 130,000 distinct CDR3 sequences, 7.3% of them singletons. This sequence originates from a female donor with ankylosing spondylitis or in good health (not recorded which). Sequencing input: blood, either unsorted or a sorted T cell fraction (not recorded which). The V and J genes are TRBV5-1 and TRBJ2-3; D is perhaps TRBD1 (6 bases). The CDR3 here is CASSFSGAGVYTQYF. The CDR3 DNA is TGCGCCAGCAGCTTCTCAGGGGCCGGCGTTTATACGCAGTATTTT.